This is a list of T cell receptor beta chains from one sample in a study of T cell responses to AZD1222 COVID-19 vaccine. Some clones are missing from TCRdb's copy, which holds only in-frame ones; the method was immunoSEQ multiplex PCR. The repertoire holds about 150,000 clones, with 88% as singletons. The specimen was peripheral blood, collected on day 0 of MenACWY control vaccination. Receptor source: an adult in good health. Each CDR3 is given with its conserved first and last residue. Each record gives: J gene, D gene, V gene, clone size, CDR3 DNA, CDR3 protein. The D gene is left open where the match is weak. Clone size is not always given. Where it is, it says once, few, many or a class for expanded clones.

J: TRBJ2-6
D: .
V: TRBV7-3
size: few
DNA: TGTGCCAGCAGCTTAGGAGGGGGAACAAACTCTGGGGCCAACGTCCTGACTTTC
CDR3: CASSLGGGTNSGANVLTF

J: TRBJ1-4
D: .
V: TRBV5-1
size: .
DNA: TGCGCCAGCAGCTTGGCCATTGCGCGGAGGGGGGAGACCGGGACACATAATGAAAAACTGTTTTTT
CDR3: CASSLAIARRGETGTHNEKLFF

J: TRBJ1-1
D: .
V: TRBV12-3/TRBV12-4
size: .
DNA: TGTGCCAGCAGCGGGACACGGGGGACTGAAGCTTTCTTT
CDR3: CASSGTRGTEAFF

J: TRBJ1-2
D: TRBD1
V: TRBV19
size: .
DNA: TGTGCCAGTAGTCGGGACAGCCAAATTCCCTATGGCTACACCTTC
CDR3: CASSRDSQIPYGYTF

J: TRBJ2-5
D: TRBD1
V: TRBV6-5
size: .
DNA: TGTGCCAGCACCCAGGGACAGGGGATAGAGACCCAGTACTTC
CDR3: CASTQGQGIETQYF

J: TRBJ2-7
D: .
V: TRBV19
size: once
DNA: TGTGCCAGTAGTGCGAGATTATCCACTACCTACGAGCAGTACTTC
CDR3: CASSARLSTTYEQYF

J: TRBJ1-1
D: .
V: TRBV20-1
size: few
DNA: TGCAGTGCTATGACGTCTGAAGCTTTCTTT
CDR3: CSAMTSEAFF

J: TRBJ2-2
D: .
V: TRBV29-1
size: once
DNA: TGCAGCGGCTCCAGGGGCCCGAACACCGGGGAGCTGTTTTTT
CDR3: CSGSRGPNTGELFF

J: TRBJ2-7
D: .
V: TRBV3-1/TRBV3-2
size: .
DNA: TGTGCCAGCAGCCAAAGGTCGGGGTACGAGCAGTACTTC
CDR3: CASSQRSGYEQYF

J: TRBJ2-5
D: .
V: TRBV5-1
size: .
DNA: TGCGCCAGCAGCATCCTCGGGACGAGAGAAGAGACCCAGTACTTC
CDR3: CASSILGTREETQYF

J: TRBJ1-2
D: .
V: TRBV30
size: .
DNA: TGTGCCTGGAGCCGGCAGGACTATGGCTACACCTTC
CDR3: CAWSRQDYGYTF

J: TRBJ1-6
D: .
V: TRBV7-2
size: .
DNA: TGTGCCAGCAGCTCCAAAAGCTCCCCCAGGGCTTCACCCCTCCACTTT
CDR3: CASSSKSSPRASPLHF

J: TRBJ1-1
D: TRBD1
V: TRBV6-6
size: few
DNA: TGTGCCAGCAGCGACAGGGGGCGGGGAGCTTTCTTT
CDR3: CASSDRGRGAFF

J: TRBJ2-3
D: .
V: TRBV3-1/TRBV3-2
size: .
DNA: TGTGCCAGCACTAAAGGAGGGGAATGGGCAGATACGCAGTATTTT
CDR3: CASTKGGEWADTQYF

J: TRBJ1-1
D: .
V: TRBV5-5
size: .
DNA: TGTGCCAGCAGCTTGGGCCCCGGGGGAGTGAACACTGAAGCTTTCTTT
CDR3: CASSLGPGGVNTEAFF

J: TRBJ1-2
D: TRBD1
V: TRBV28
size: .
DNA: TGTGCCAGCAGTTTATGGCCTGGACAGGGGGCAGGTCCGGAAGGCTACACCTTC
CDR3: CASSLWPGQGAGPEGYTF

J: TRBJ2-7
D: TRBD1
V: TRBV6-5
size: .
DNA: TGTGCCAGCAGTTACAATGGGACAGGGCTCTCCTACGAGCAGTACTTC
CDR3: CASSYNGTGLSYEQYF

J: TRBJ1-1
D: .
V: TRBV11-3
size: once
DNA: TGTGCCAGCAGCTTTTTACTAGGGGAGGACACTGAAGCTTTCTTT
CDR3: CASSFLLGEDTEAFF

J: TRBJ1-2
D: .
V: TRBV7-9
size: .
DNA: TGTGCCAGCAGCACTAGACGCGATAACTATGGCTACACCTTC
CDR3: CASSTRRDNYGYTF

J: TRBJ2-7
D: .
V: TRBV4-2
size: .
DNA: TGTGCCAGCAGCCCCGGCGGGTACGAGCAGTACTTC
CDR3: CASSPGGYEQYF

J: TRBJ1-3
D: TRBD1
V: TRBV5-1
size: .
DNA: TGCGCCAGCAGCTTGGATCGGACAGGTCCCAACACCATATATTTT
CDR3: CASSLDRTGPNTIYF

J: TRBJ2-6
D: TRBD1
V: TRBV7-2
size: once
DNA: TGTGCCAGCAGCTTCCGGGACAGGGAAGATGGGGCCAACGTCCTGACTTTC
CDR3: CASSFRDREDGANVLTF

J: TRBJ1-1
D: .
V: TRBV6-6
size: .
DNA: TGTGCCAGCAACGGAGGAGGGGGTCGGAACACTGAAGCTTTCTTT
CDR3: CASNGGGGRNTEAFF

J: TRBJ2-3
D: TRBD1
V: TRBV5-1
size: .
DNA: TGCGCCAGCAGCTTGGTCGCAGGGGGCGAGGGGGATACGCAGTATTTT
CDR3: CASSLVAGGEGDTQYF

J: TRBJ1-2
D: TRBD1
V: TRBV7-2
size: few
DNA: TGTGCCAGCAGCTTAAGGCGGAGGGGGCCCGGCTACACCTTC
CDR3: CASSLRRRGPGYTF

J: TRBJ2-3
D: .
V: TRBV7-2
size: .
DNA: TGTGCCAGCAGCTTCGAAGGACATACGCAGTATTTT
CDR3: CASSFEGHTQYF

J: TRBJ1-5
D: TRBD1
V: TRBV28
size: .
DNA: TGTGCCAGCAGTATGACAGGGAGGGGTCAGCCCCAGCATTTT
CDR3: CASSMTGRGQPQHF

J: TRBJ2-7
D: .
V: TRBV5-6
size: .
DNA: TGTGCCAGCAGCTTGGAAAATACGGGGCGCTCCTACGAGCAGTACTTC
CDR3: CASSLENTGRSYEQYF

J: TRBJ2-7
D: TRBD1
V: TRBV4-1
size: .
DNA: TGCGCCAGCAGCCAAGATCCCCAGGGGGCTAAAGACGAGCAGTACTTC
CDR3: CASSQDPQGAKDEQYF

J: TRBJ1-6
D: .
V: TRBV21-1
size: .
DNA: TGTGCCAGCAGCACGACAGCGAGATATAATTCACCCCTCCACTTT
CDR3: CASSTTARYNSPLHF

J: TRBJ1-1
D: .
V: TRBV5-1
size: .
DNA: TGCGCCAGCAGCTTGACACAGGCTAGGAACACTGAAGCTTTCTTT
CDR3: CASSLTQARNTEAFF

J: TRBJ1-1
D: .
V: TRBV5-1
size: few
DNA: TGCGCCAGCAGCTTTGGAAGGGGCGGGACTGAAGCTTTCTTT
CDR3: CASSFGRGGTEAFF

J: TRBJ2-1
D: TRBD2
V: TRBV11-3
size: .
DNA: TGTGCCAGCAGCTTCTCTAGCGGGGGATTCTACAATGAGCAGTTCTTC
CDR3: CASSFSSGGFYNEQFF

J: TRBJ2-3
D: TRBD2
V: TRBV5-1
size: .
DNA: TGCGCCAGCAGCTTAGCGGGGGCCCGCACAGATACGCAGTATTTT
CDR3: CASSLAGARTDTQYF

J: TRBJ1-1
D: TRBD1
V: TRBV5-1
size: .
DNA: TGCGCCAGTAGACCCGACAGGGCCCTGAAGAACACTGAAGCTTTCTTT
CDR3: CASRPDRALKNTEAFF

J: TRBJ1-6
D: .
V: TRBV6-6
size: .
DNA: TGTGCCAGCAGTTACTCGCGGGTGGCAGAGAATTCACCCCTCCACTTT
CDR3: CASSYSRVAENSPLHF

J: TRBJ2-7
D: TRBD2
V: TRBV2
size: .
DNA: TGTGCCAGCAGTGAACAAGCGGGGCCCCACGAGCAGTACTTC
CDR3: CASSEQAGPHEQYF